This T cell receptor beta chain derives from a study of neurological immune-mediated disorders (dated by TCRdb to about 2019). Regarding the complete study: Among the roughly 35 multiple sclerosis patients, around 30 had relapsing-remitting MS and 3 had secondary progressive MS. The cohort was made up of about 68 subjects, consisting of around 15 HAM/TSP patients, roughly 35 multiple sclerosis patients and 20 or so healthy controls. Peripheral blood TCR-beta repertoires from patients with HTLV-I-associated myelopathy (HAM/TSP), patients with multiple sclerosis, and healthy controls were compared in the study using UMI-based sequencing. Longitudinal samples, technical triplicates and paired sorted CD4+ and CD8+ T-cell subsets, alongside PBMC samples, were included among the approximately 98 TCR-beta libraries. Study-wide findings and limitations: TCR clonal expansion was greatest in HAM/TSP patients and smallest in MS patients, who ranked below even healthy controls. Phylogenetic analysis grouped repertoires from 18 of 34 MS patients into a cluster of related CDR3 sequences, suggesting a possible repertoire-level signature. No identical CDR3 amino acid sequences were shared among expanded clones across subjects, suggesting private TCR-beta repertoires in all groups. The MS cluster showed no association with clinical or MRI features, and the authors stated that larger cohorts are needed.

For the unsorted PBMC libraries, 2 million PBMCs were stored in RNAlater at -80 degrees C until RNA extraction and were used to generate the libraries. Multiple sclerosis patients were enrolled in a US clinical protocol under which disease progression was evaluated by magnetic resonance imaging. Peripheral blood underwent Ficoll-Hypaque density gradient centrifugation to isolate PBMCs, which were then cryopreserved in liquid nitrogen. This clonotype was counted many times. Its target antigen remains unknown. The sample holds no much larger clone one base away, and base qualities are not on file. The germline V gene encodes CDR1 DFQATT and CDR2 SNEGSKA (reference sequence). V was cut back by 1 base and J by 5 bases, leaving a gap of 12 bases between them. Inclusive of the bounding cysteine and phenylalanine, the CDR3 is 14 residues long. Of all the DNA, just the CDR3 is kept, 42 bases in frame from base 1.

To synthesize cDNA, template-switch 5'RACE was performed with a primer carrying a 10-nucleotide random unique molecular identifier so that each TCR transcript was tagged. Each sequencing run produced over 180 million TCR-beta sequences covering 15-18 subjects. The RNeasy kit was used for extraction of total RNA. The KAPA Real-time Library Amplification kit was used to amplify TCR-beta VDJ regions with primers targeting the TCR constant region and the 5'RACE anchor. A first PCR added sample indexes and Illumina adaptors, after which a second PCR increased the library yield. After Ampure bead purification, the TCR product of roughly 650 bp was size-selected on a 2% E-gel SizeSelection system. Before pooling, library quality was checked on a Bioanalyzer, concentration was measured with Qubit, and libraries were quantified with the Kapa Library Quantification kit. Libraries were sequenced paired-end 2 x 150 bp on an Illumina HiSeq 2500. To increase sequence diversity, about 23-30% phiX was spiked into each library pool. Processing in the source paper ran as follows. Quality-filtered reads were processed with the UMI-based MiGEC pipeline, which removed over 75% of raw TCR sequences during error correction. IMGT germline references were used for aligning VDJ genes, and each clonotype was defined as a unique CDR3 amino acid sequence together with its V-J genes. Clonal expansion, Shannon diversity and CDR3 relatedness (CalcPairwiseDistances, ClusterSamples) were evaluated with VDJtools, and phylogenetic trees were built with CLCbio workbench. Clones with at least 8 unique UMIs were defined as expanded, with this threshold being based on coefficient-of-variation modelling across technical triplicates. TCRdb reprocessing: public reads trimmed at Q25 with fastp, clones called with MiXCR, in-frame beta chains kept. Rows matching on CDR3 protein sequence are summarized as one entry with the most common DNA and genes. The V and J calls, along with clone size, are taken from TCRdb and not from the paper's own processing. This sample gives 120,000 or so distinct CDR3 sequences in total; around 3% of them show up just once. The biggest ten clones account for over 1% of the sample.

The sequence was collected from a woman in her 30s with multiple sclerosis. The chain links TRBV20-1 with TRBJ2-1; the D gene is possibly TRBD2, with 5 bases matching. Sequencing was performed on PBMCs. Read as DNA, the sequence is TGCAGTGCTAGAGGGCGGGCCTACAACAATGAGCAGTTCTTC. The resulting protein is CSARGRAYNNEQFF.